The 30 T cell receptor beta chains in this list originate from one sample, sequenced in a study of blood T cell repertoires in COVID-19. The table came from immunoSEQ multiplex PCR; TCRdb's copy has only in-frame clones and leaves some out. The profile shows about 200,000 clones, approximately 80% of them singletons. Source material: peripheral blood. All receptors derive from a man in his forties with acute or convalescent COVID-19.

This clone was observed a handful of times. The gene calls are TRBV11-1 and TRBJ1-1; D ambiguous. This CDR3 has 12 residues. Trimming took off 1 base at V and 5 bases at J, with 5 bases between the two ends. Germline lookup yields CDR1 SGHAT and CDR2 FQDESV (reference sequence). The CDR3 bases are TGTGCCAGCAGCTTAGAACAAACTGAAGCTTTCTTT. Translation: CASSLEQTEAFF.

The V gene is TRBV6-5, the J gene TRBJ2-6, with D tentatively TRBD1 (6 bases). This CDR3 is 15 amino acids long. In germline, CDR1 is MNHEY, CDR2 SVGAGI. V was cut by 5 bases and J by 2 bases, with 10 bases left in between. The chain's CDR3 is CASSLQGTGANVLTF. In DNA form, the CDR3 reads TGTGCCAGCAGTCTACAGGGAACTGGGGCCAACGTCCTGACTTTC.

The chain is built from TRBV6-5 and TRBJ2-3, with D possibly TRBD1 on 6 matching bases. The CDR3 has 13 amino acids. Between the trimmed V and J ends, which lost 6 bases and 6 bases, there was a span of 13 bases. Germline CDR1 and CDR2: MNHEY and SVGAGI. CDR3 nucleotides: TGTGCCAGCAGCCTGGACAGACCTGATACGCAGTATTTT. Protein sequence: CASSLDRPDTQYF.

The chain employs TRBV27 and TRBJ2-7; maybe TRBD2 (5 bases). The CDR3 has 12 amino acids. V was pared by 7 bases and J by 4 bases, with 11 bases between. Per germline, CDR1 MNHEY and CDR2 SMNVEV (reference sequence). As DNA, the CDR3 is TGTGCCAGCACAGGAGGAGGTTACGAGCAGTACTTC. It codes for CASTGGGYEQYF.

The V and J genes are TRBV19 and TRBJ1-1, with a possible D match to TRBD1 (5 bases). The CDR3 consists of 13 residues. Between the trimmed V and J ends, which lost 3 bases and 4 bases, there was a span of 9 bases. Germline V lookup: CDR1 LNHDA, CDR2 SQIVND (reference sequence). This CDR3 is CASSIRTLTEAFF. CDR3 DNA sequence: TGTGCCAGTAGTATCCGGACACTCACTGAAGCTTTCTTT.

The rearrangement links TRBV5-4 to TRBJ2-1; D gene ambiguous. V lost 0 bases, J lost 5 bases, and 12 bases lay in between. The CDR3 extends over 15 amino acids. Germline CDR1 reads SGHNT; CDR2 reads YYREEE (reference sequence). CDR3: CASSLGLLADNEQFF. CDR3 in DNA: TGTGCCAGCAGCTTGGGTCTTCTGGCAGACAATGAGCAGTTCTTC.

The CDR3 nucleotides are TGCAGCGTAGAAAAACAGGGGCCCTACGAGCAGTACTTC. Protein: CSVEKQGPYEQYF. The chain joins TRBV29-1 to TRBJ2-7; 7 positions match TRBD1. Germline V CDR1 and CDR2: SQVTM, ANQGSEA. J was trimmed by 2 bases and V by 6 bases; bases with no gene match: 7. This CDR3 is built from 13 residues.

The chain combines TRBV5-1 with TRBJ1-5; no definite D call. Germline V gene sequence: CDR1 SGHRS, CDR2 YFSETQ. CDR3 length equals 14 residues. The germline V and J ends were trimmed by 0 bases and 0 bases, with 4 bases remaining between them. The CDR3 sequence: CASSLAGSNQPQHF. The CDR3 DNA follows: TGCGCCAGCAGCTTGGCAGGTAGCAATCAGCCCCAGCATTTT.

The table lists this clone with a few counts. The chain employs TRBV5-4 and TRBJ2-2, with 13 nucleotides matching TRBD2. V was clipped by 2 bases and J by 6 bases; unmatched bases: 4. This CDR3 region has 16 residues. CDR1 SGHNT and CDR2 YYREEE come from the germline V gene (reference sequence). The CDR3 DNA sequence: TGTGCCAGCAGCTTCCCGGGACTAGCGGGATCCGGGGAGCTGTTTTTT. Protein sequence: CASSFPGLAGSGELFF.

J is TRBJ1-5 and V is TRBV19; 8 positions match TRBD1. Germline CDR1 reads LNHDA; CDR2 reads SQIVND (reference sequence). V was pared by 5 bases and J by 11 bases, with 8 bases of the junction left unmatched. This CDR3 contains 13 residues. The CDR3 protein is CASSQGAEGTQHF. DNA for the CDR3: TGTGCCAGTAGTCAGGGGGCAGAGGGGACCCAGCATTTT.

The chain recombines TRBV7-2 with TRBJ2-2; no clear D. V lost 1 base to trimming and J lost 6 bases, with 9 bases between them. The V gene's germline CDR1 is SGHTA and CDR2 FQGNSA. This CDR3 spans 14 amino acids. DNA for the CDR3: TGTGCCAGCAGCTTAGGGGCCGGCCCCGGGGAGCTGTTTTTT. Amino acids: CASSLGAGPGELFF. Filled out from reference TRBV7-2 and TRBJ2-2, the complete variable domain reads GAGVSQSPSNKVTEKGKDVELRCDPISGHTALYWYRQSLGQGLEFLIYFQGNSAPDKSGLPSDRFSAERTGGSVSTLTIQRTQQEDSAVYLCASSLGAGPGELFFGEGSRLTVL.

The chain employs TRBV7-2 and TRBJ2-3; D is possibly TRBD1 (6 bases). Germline V gene lookup returns CDR1 SGHTA and CDR2 FQGNSA. V was clipped by 5 bases and J by 4 bases, with 13 bases between them. The CDR3 length is 14 residues. This CDR3 is CASSPGQIADTQYF. The CDR3 coding sequence is TGTGCCAGCAGCCCTGGACAGATAGCAGATACGCAGTATTTT.

V gene TRBV9 combines with J gene TRBJ2-1, with 12 bases that match TRBD2. Trimming at V came to 1 base and at J to 0 bases, leaving 5 bases not matched to a gene. The CDR3 runs to 18 residues. CDR1 is SGDLS and CDR2 is YYNGEE in the germline V gene. The CDR3 loop reads CASSVPSGRESSYNEQFF. The CDR3 DNA follows: TGTGCCAGCAGCGTACCTAGCGGGAGGGAAAGCTCCTACAATGAGCAGTTCTTC.

The genes are TRBV11-2 and TRBJ2-1; D unclear. V was cut by 2 bases and J by 7 bases, with 12 bases left in between. Per germline, CDR1 SGHAT and CDR2 FQNNGV. The CDR3 is made up of 14 amino acids. As DNA, the CDR3 is TGTGCCAGCAGCTTAAACCCATCCGAGAATGAGCAGTTCTTC. Its protein is CASSLNPSENEQFF.

CDR3 sequence reads: CATSRDPSGRVTYNEQFF. CDR3 DNA: TGTGCCACCAGCAGAGACCCTAGCGGGAGGGTTACCTACAATGAGCAGTTCTTC. The genes are TRBV15 and TRBJ2-1; the match to TRBD2 covers 12 bases. The germline V gene encodes CDR1 LNHNV and CDR2 YYDKDF (reference sequence). The CDR3 is made up of 18 amino acids. Germline trimming cut 0 bases from V and 2 bases from J; bases unmatched to any gene: 5. Drawing the rest from reference TRBV15 and TRBJ2-1, the complete variable domain is DAMVIQNPRYQVTQFGKPVTLSCSQTLNHNVMYWYQQKSSQAPKLLFHYYDKDFNNEADTPDNFQSRRPNTSFCFLDIRSPGLGDTAMYLCATSRDPSGRVTYNEQFFGPGTRLTVL.

The J gene is TRBJ1-4, the V gene TRBV5-5; D gene unclear. CDR3 length: 15 residues. Trimming left V 0 bases short and J 5 bases short, with 11 bases between. Looked up from germline, CDR1 is SGHKS and CDR2 is YYEKEE (reference sequence). The CDR3 DNA reads TGTGCCAGCAGCTTGGACCTTACGGGGAATGAAAAACTGTTTTTT. It is translated as CASSLDLTGNEKLFF.

The CDR3 sequence: CASRETSGTGEQYF. CDR3 nucleotide sequence: TGTGCCAGCAGAGAAACTAGCGGGACGGGCGAGCAGTACTTC. The genes are TRBV5-4 and TRBJ2-7, with 10 bases matching TRBD2. Looked up from germline, CDR1 is SGHNT and CDR2 is YYREEE (reference sequence). This CDR3 has 14 residues. J lost 6 bases, V lost 5 bases, and 8 bases had no gene match.

CDR3 amino acids: CASSPRPNTGELFF. The CDR3 nucleotides read TGTGCCAGCTCGCCTAGGCCGAACACCGGGGAGCTGTTTTTT. The rearrangement joins TRBV28 to TRBJ2-2; D gene unclear. Trimming took off 8 bases at V and 0 bases at J, with 10 bases between the two ends. The CDR3 consists of 14 residues. Germline-derived CDR1 and CDR2 are MDHEN and SYDVKM.

The CDR3 DNA follows: TGTGCCAGCAGTTTCGACACGAACACCGGGGAGCTGTTTTTT. It encodes CASSFDTNTGELFF. The rearrangement joins TRBV6-5 to TRBJ2-2; D is undetermined. V was shortened by 4 bases and J by 0 bases, with 6 bases between the two germline ends. The CDR3 totals 14 residues. CDR1 MNHEY and CDR2 SVGAGI come from the germline V gene.

The rearrangement links TRBV19 to TRBJ2-5; 10 nucleotides line up with TRBD2. The germline gives CDR1 LNHDA, CDR2 SQIVND (reference sequence). The CDR3 runs to 16 residues. V shed 5 bases, J shed 0 bases, and the junction held 6 bases outside the gene matches. DNA for the CDR3: TGTGCCAGTAGTCGACGGACTAGCGGCCACCAAGAGACCCAGTACTTC. This codes for CASSRRTSGHQETQYF. Complete variable domain (other parts from reference TRBV19 and TRBJ2-5): DGGITQSPKYLFRKEGQNVTLSCEQNLNHDAMYWYRQDPGQGLRLIYYSQIVNDFQKGDIAEGYSVSREKKESFPLTVTSAQKNPTAFYLCASSRRTSGHQETQYFGPGTRLLVL.

The chain recombines TRBV2 with TRBJ1-1, with D perhaps TRBD1 (5 bases). Per the germline V gene, CDR1 is SNHLY and CDR2 is FYNNEI. The CDR3 runs to 12 residues. Trimming removed 6 bases at V and 5 bases at J, with 10 bases between. CDR3 nucleotide sequence: TGTGCCAGCAGGCCTCAGGGTACTGAAGCTTTCTTT. Amino acid sequence: CASRPQGTEAFF.

The gene calls are TRBV6-5 and TRBJ2-3; tentatively, D is TRBD2 (5 bases). From germline, CDR1 is MNHEY and CDR2 SVGAGI. With 0 bases removed from V and 0 bases from J, the gap between germline ends came to 7 bases. The CDR3 consists of 15 residues. CDR3 nucleotide sequence: TGTGCCAGCAGTTACTCGGGAGATAGCACAGATACGCAGTATTTT. Residues: CASSYSGDSTDTQYF.

The rearrangement joins TRBV25-1 to TRBJ2-1; TRBD1 agrees at 8 bases. The CDR3 extends over 13 amino acids. Trimming cost V 6 bases and J 15 bases; bases outside gene matches: 13. Per the germline V gene, CDR1 is MGHDK and CDR2 is SYGVNS. The CDR3 coding sequence is TGTGCCAGCAGATCCGCTATGGCAGGGGGCTTGTTCTTC. Amino acids: CASRSAMAGGLFF.

This sequence joins TRBV30 and TRBJ1-2, with unresolved D. The CDR3 runs 13 residues. Germline V gene sequence: CDR1 GTSNPN, CDR2 SVGIG (reference sequence). The V gene lost 0 bases and the J gene lost 3 bases, with 8 bases spanning the gap. The CDR3 region has the DNA TGTGCCTGGAGTGTCGGAGGAGACTATGGCTACACCTTC. It translates to CAWSVGGDYGYTF.

The rearrangement uses TRBV27 and TRBJ2-1; 8 nucleotides match TRBD2. The junction had 6 bases not matched to a gene; V was cut back by 8 bases and J by 0 bases. The CDR3 runs 15 residues. The germline CDR1 and CDR2 sequences are MNHEY and SMNVEV (reference sequence). The CDR3 DNA is TGTGCCAGCGCACCCGGGACTAGCTCCTACAATGAGCAGTTCTTC. This sequence encodes CASAPGTSSYNEQFF.

The rearrangement uses TRBV9 and TRBJ1-3; D ambiguous. Germline lookup yields CDR1 SGDLS and CDR2 YYNGEE. The CDR3 covers 15 residues. The V and J ends lost 5 bases and 0 bases respectively, with 12 bases between them. CDR3 sequence (DNA): TGTGCCAGCAGACCCGGAGGTTACTCTGGAAACACCATATATTTT. This sequence encodes CASRPGGYSGNTIYF.

The chain couples TRBV7-9 to TRBJ1-4; 9 nucleotides align to TRBD1. Germline V CDR1 and CDR2: SEHNR, FQNEAQ (reference sequence). This CDR3 spans 14 amino acids. V was pared by 5 bases and J by 8 bases, with 6 bases of the junction left unmatched. CDR3 coding DNA: TGTGCCAGCAGCCCTTGGACAGGGGTGGAAAAACTGTTTTTT. This encodes CASSPWTGVEKLFF.

The rearrangement links TRBV28 to TRBJ2-7; D is undetermined. Trimming stripped 1 base from V and 3 bases from J, with 10 bases between. Germline V CDR1 and CDR2: MDHEN, SYDVKM. The CDR3 runs 14 residues. For the CDR3, the DNA is TGTGCCAGCAGTTTATATGGCAGAGGCTACGAGCAGTACTTC. Its protein is CASSLYGRGYEQYF.

The chain recombines TRBV7-6 with TRBJ2-7, with D uncertain. V lost 5 bases to trimming and J lost 7 bases, with 24 bases between them. Germline V gene lookup returns CDR1 SGHVS and CDR2 FNYEAQ. The CDR3 extends over 16 amino acids. The CDR3 loop reads CASSPTIHDTLGEQYF. Here the CDR3 DNA reads TGTGCCAGCAGCCCGACCATTCACGACACCCTTGGGGAGCAGTACTTC.

This clone was observed a handful of times. V and J are TRBV7-2 and TRBJ2-7; tentative D call: TRBD1 (5 bases). The CDR3 covers 13 residues. From germline, CDR1 is SGHTA and CDR2 FQGNSA. With 5 bases removed from V and 6 bases from J, the gap between germline ends came to 14 bases. For the CDR3, the DNA is TGTGCCAGCAGCCCCACAGGAGTTGGCGAGCAGTACTTC. Translation: CASSPTGVGEQYF.